The entry below gives a single TCR beta chain sequence along with its context. The antigen is undetermined. Individual cDNA molecules received unique molecular identifiers. TCRdb re-called the 5' RACE reads through MiXCR, storing one row per CDR3 protein. The repertoire holds around 57,000 distinct CDR3 sequences, around 7.5% seen once, with 9.4% in the top ten. These data come from a study of early T cells in non-severe SARS-CoV-2 infection. Study-level information: Investigators sequenced bulk RNA drawn from unsorted whole blood, and chains remained unpaired. Study observations and caveats: Anti-spike CD8 responses were favored by VDJdb matching, which missed private and CD4 specificities.

The V gene lost 7 bases and the J gene lost 11 bases, with 12 bases spanning the gap. Germline V CDR1 and CDR2: MDHEN, SYDVKM. This CDR3 spans 11 amino acids. Sequenced sample: whole blood. This TCR derives from an adult who was a healthcare worker with PCR-confirmed SARS-CoV-2 infection or an uninfected control (not recorded which). The chain links TRBV28 to TRBJ2-4; D may match TRBD1 or TRBD2 (5 bases each). The CDR3 DNA reads as TGTGCCAGCATGGGGGTGGGCTTTCAGTACTTC. Encoded protein: CASMGVGFQYF.